The rows below give T cell receptor beta chains drawn from one sample of a study of cytomegalovirus exposure and HLA in healthy donors. Here immunoSEQ multiplex PCR was the method, and the copy in TCRdb shows in-frame clones only, minus some. The data contain roughly 330,000 clones, about nine tenths of them seen just once; the ten biggest clones take up 1.2%. The material sequenced was PBMCs. The source is a woman aged 25-40 years in good health and CMV-seropositive. Each CDR3 is given with its conserved first and last residue. The order of the fields is J gene, D gene, V gene, clone size, CDR3 DNA, CDR3 protein. A D gene is named only where the DNA matches it firmly. Expanded clones get a size class; other rows say once, few or many, or leave the size out.

j_gene: TRBJ2-2
d_gene: .
v_gene: TRBV5-7
abundance: .
CDR3nt: TGTGCCAGCAGCTTGGGGACATTTTACACCGGGGAGCTGTTTTTT
CDR3aa: CASSLGTFYTGELFF

j_gene: TRBJ2-7
d_gene: TRBD2
v_gene: TRBV25-1
abundance: .
CDR3nt: TGTGCCAGCAATCAAGCGGGAGGCGAGCAGTACTTC
CDR3aa: CASNQAGGEQYF

j_gene: TRBJ2-1
d_gene: .
v_gene: TRBV30
abundance: .
CDR3nt: TGTGCCTGGACCCGGAGCTCCTACAATGAGCAGTTCTTC
CDR3aa: CAWTRSSYNEQFF

j_gene: TRBJ2-7
d_gene: .
v_gene: TRBV7-8
abundance: .
CDR3nt: TGTGCCAGCAGCTTAATTAGGGCCCACGAGCAGTACTTC
CDR3aa: CASSLIRAHEQYF

j_gene: TRBJ1-2
d_gene: TRBD1
v_gene: TRBV29-1
abundance: .
CDR3nt: TGCAGCGTTGATCCTACCCCCGGGACAGACTATGGCTACACCTTC
CDR3aa: CSVDPTPGTDYGYTF

j_gene: TRBJ2-1
d_gene: .
v_gene: TRBV7-6
abundance: .
CDR3nt: TGTGCCAGCAGCTTACAAACTGACCGTGGGAATGAGCAGTTCTTC
CDR3aa: CASSLQTDRGNEQFF

j_gene: TRBJ2-1
d_gene: TRBD2
v_gene: TRBV5-1
abundance: .
CDR3nt: TGCGCCAGCAGCTTGATGCGGGGGGCGCACAATGAGCAGTTCTTC
CDR3aa: CASSLMRGAHNEQFF

j_gene: TRBJ1-4
d_gene: .
v_gene: TRBV9
abundance: .
CDR3nt: TGTGCCAGCAGCGGGGACATCGGGGTGCTGTTTTTT
CDR3aa: CASSGDIGVLFF

j_gene: TRBJ1-5
d_gene: .
v_gene: TRBV6-5
abundance: once
CDR3nt: TGTGCCAGCAAATCGAGGGTCAACAATCAGCCCCAGCATTTT
CDR3aa: CASKSRVNNQPQHF

j_gene: TRBJ1-2
d_gene: TRBD1
v_gene: TRBV27
abundance: .
CDR3nt: TGTGCCAGCAGGAGGACAGGGGCCGACGACTATGGCTACACCTTC
CDR3aa: CASRRTGADDYGYTF

j_gene: TRBJ2-3
d_gene: TRBD2
v_gene: TRBV7-8
abundance: .
CDR3nt: TGTGCCAGCAGTTCGGGACTAGCGGGAGTTTCAGATACGCAGTATTTT
CDR3aa: CASSSGLAGVSDTQYF

j_gene: TRBJ1-6
d_gene: .
v_gene: TRBV27
abundance: .
CDR3nt: TGTGCCAGCAGCCTTAGACCCGGGCTGGATAATTCACCCCTCCACTTT
CDR3aa: CASSLRPGLDNSPLHF

j_gene: TRBJ2-7
d_gene: .
v_gene: TRBV5-1
abundance: once
CDR3nt: TGCGCCAGCAGCTTGACATTTAACCCCTACGAGCAGTACTTC
CDR3aa: CASSLTFNPYEQYF

j_gene: TRBJ1-1
d_gene: .
v_gene: TRBV4-1
abundance: .
CDR3nt: TGCGCCAGCAGTCAAGGGCAGGGGATCGTAAACACTGAAGCTTTCTTT
CDR3aa: CASSQGQGIVNTEAFF

j_gene: TRBJ2-3
d_gene: .
v_gene: TRBV6-6
abundance: once
CDR3nt: TGTGCCAGCAGTTACTCGGGGGATACGCAGTATTTT
CDR3aa: CASSYSGDTQYF

j_gene: TRBJ2-7
d_gene: .
v_gene: TRBV7-2
abundance: few
CDR3nt: TGTGCCAGCAGCCGAAGCTCCTACGAGCAGTACTTC
CDR3aa: CASSRSSYEQYF

j_gene: TRBJ1-6
d_gene: .
v_gene: TRBV9
abundance: .
CDR3nt: TGTGCCAGCAGCGTAGAACAGAATTCACCCCTCCACTTT
CDR3aa: CASSVEQNSPLHF

j_gene: TRBJ2-7
d_gene: .
v_gene: TRBV7-9
abundance: .
CDR3nt: TGTGCCAGCAGCTTTACAGGGATCTACGAGCAGTACTTC
CDR3aa: CASSFTGIYEQYF

j_gene: TRBJ1-2
d_gene: .
v_gene: TRBV30
abundance: few
CDR3nt: TGTGCCTGGAGTGTTAGTGGCAACTATGGCTACACCTTC
CDR3aa: CAWSVSGNYGYTF

j_gene: TRBJ2-3
d_gene: .
v_gene: TRBV5-4
abundance: .
CDR3nt: TGTGCCAGCAGCTTGGTCAGGGGAGATACGCAGTATTTT
CDR3aa: CASSLVRGDTQYF

j_gene: TRBJ2-3
d_gene: TRBD1
v_gene: TRBV6-5
abundance: .
CDR3nt: TGTGCCAGCAATCCTGGACAGGGGAGCCCAGATACGCAGTATTTT
CDR3aa: CASNPGQGSPDTQYF

j_gene: TRBJ2-7
d_gene: TRBD1
v_gene: TRBV25-1
abundance: .
CDR3nt: TGTGCCAGCAGCGACTGGGGGGACAGGGAGGGTACTAGGTACTTC
CDR3aa: CASSDWGDREGTRYF

j_gene: TRBJ1-2
d_gene: .
v_gene: TRBV5-8
abundance: .
CDR3nt: TGTGCCAGCAGCTTGGTGGAGGGCTACACCTTC
CDR3aa: CASSLVEGYTF

j_gene: TRBJ1-1
d_gene: .
v_gene: TRBV30
abundance: few
CDR3nt: TGTGCCTGGAGTGTAAAGGGGCCGATGAACACTGAAGCTTTCTTT
CDR3aa: CAWSVKGPMNTEAFF

j_gene: TRBJ2-7
d_gene: .
v_gene: TRBV6-6
abundance: .
CDR3nt: TGTGCCAGCAGAATCCACAGGGGGGGTATGGACGAGCAGTACTTC
CDR3aa: CASRIHRGGMDEQYF

j_gene: TRBJ2-5
d_gene: .
v_gene: TRBV4-1
abundance: .
CDR3nt: TGCGCCAGCAGCCTAACTCTCCAAGAGACCCAGTACTTC
CDR3aa: CASSLTLQETQYF

j_gene: TRBJ1-5
d_gene: TRBD1
v_gene: TRBV2
abundance: .
CDR3nt: TGTGCCAGCTGGGGGGGGGATGACAGGGATAGCAATCAGCCCCAGCATTTT
CDR3aa: CASWGGDDRDSNQPQHF

j_gene: TRBJ1-2
d_gene: .
v_gene: TRBV6-1
abundance: .
CDR3nt: TGTGCCAGCAGTGAAGGCCGGTGGAGTGGCTACACCTTC
CDR3aa: CASSEGRWSGYTF

j_gene: TRBJ2-1
d_gene: TRBD2
v_gene: TRBV6-6
abundance: .
CDR3nt: TGTGCCAGCACCGAATGGGGGGGAGATGAGCAGTTCTTC
CDR3aa: CASTEWGGDEQFF

j_gene: TRBJ2-7
d_gene: .
v_gene: TRBV7-2
abundance: .
CDR3nt: TGTGCCAGCAGCTTAGCGCCCGCTTACGAGCAGTACTTC
CDR3aa: CASSLAPAYEQYF

j_gene: TRBJ1-4
d_gene: .
v_gene: TRBV5-1
abundance: .
CDR3nt: TGCGCCAGCAGCTTGGGAGGGATAACTAATGAAAAACTGTTTTTT
CDR3aa: CASSLGGITNEKLFF

j_gene: TRBJ2-7
d_gene: TRBD1
v_gene: TRBV7-9
abundance: few
CDR3nt: TGTGCCAGCAGCTTAGTCGAGGGGGCAGGCTACGAGCAGTACTTC
CDR3aa: CASSLVEGAGYEQYF

j_gene: TRBJ2-3
d_gene: .
v_gene: TRBV4-1
abundance: .
CDR3nt: TGCGCCAGCAGCCAAGCTCCAATCCTTATGCACGATACGCAGTATTTT
CDR3aa: CASSQAPILMHDTQYF

j_gene: TRBJ1-3
d_gene: .
v_gene: TRBV19
abundance: .
CDR3nt: TGTGCCAGTAGTAAGTCAGACTCTGGAAACACCATATATTTT
CDR3aa: CASSKSDSGNTIYF

j_gene: TRBJ1-2
d_gene: TRBD1
v_gene: TRBV6-1
abundance: .
CDR3nt: TGTGCCAGCAATGACCCCGGGACAGCTCATCCCGATAACTATGGCTACACCTTC
CDR3aa: CASNDPGTAHPDNYGYTF

j_gene: TRBJ1-3
d_gene: .
v_gene: TRBV6-6
abundance: .
CDR3nt: TGTGCCAGCAGTTACACAGGGCCCAACACCATATATTTT
CDR3aa: CASSYTGPNTIYF

j_gene: TRBJ1-4
d_gene: .
v_gene: TRBV19
abundance: .
CDR3nt: TGTGCCAGTAGTATAGTGGCGGCGGTAACTAATGAAAAACTGTTTTTT
CDR3aa: CASSIVAAVTNEKLFF

j_gene: TRBJ1-4
d_gene: .
v_gene: TRBV7-2
abundance: .
CDR3nt: TGTGCCAGCAGCCCCCGGGCTGCAACTAATGAAAAACTGTTTTTT
CDR3aa: CASSPRAATNEKLFF

j_gene: TRBJ2-1
d_gene: .
v_gene: TRBV5-1
abundance: .
CDR3nt: TGCGCCAGCAGCGAGGGGTACAACAACAATGAGCAGTTCTTC
CDR3aa: CASSEGYNNNEQFF

j_gene: TRBJ2-3
d_gene: .
v_gene: TRBV9
abundance: .
CDR3nt: TGTGCCAGCAGCGTTGAGGGGGTGAGGCCTACAGATACGCAGTATTTT
CDR3aa: CASSVEGVRPTDTQYF

j_gene: TRBJ1-2
d_gene: TRBD1
v_gene: TRBV14
abundance: .
CDR3nt: TGTGCCAGCAGCCGACAGGGTGTAGTTAACTATGGCTACACCTTC
CDR3aa: CASSRQGVVNYGYTF

j_gene: TRBJ2-5
d_gene: .
v_gene: TRBV11-3
abundance: .
CDR3nt: TGTGCCAGCAGCTTAGCCAGCCAAGAGACCCAGTACTTC
CDR3aa: CASSLASQETQYF